A single sample gave rise to the 7 T cell receptor beta chains below, sequenced in a study of shared clonotypes between healthy human individuals. Sequenced by immunoSEQ multiplex PCR; TCRdb stores in-frame clones only, minus some. The sample holds a few million clones; roughly nine tenths are singletons and the top ten take roughly 0.14%. Specimen: naive CD4+ T cells sorted from blood. The subset was: CD45RA+ positively selected. These TCRs come from a man aged 18 to 29 in good health.

In DNA, the CDR3 is TGCGCCAGCAGCACAGGACAGGGGTTAAGCACAGATACGCAGTATTTT. Encoded protein: CASSTGQGLSTDTQYF. This chain links TRBV5-1 with TRBJ2-3, with 9 bases fitting TRBD1. Germline loops: CDR1 SGHRS, CDR2 YFSETQ. V gave up 4 bases and J gave up 0 bases; unmatched junction bases: 6. The CDR3 length is 16 residues.

Note on this clone: Different DNA sequences within this sample yield the same CDR3. This chain uses TRBV9 with TRBJ2-1; 11 bases agree with TRBD2. The germline gives CDR1 SGDLS, CDR2 YYNGEE. The CDR3 is 15 amino acids. Unmatched junction bases numbered 3, after V lost 3 bases and J lost 4 bases. The CDR3 DNA sequence: TGTGCCAGCAGCGCGACTAGCGGGGCGTACAATGAGCAGTTCTTC. Translating it yields CASSATSGAYNEQFF.

V is TRBV30 and J is TRBJ1-5, with 7 nucleotides matching TRBD1. The germline CDR1 and CDR2 sequences are GTSNPN and SVGIG (reference sequence). This CDR3 spans 14 amino acids. The V segment lost 4 bases and the J segment 7 bases; nucleotides outside the gene matches: 10. CDR3 sequence reads: CAWTSQGSGQPQHF. DNA of the CDR3: TGTGCCTGGACATCACAGGGGTCGGGCCAGCCCCAGCATTTT.

The chain has TRBV5-1 and TRBJ2-7; D is undetermined. Germline V gene data show CDR1 as SGHRS and CDR2 as YFSETQ. V lost 0 bases, J lost 0 bases, and 7 bases lay in between. The CDR3 is 14 amino acids. The CDR3 protein is CASSLEPPSYEQYF. The CDR3 nucleotides are TGCGCCAGCAGCTTGGAACCTCCCTCCTACGAGCAGTACTTC.

V is TRBV7-2 and J is TRBJ2-1, with 12 nucleotides matching TRBD2. The CDR3 sequence is 16 residues long. Per germline, CDR1 SGHTA and CDR2 FQGNSA. After removal of 5 bases from V and 3 bases from J, the junction contained 5 bases not matched to a gene. The CDR3 region has the DNA TGTGCCAGCAGCCGAGGACTAGCGGGATTCTACAATGAGCAGTTCTTC. Translated: CASSRGLAGFYNEQFF. Together with reference TRBV7-2 and TRBJ2-1, the CDR3 gives the full variable domain: GAGVSQSPSNKVTEKGKDVELRCDPISGHTALYWYRQSLGQGLEFLIYFQGNSAPDKSGLPSDRFSAERTGGSVSTLTIQRTQQEDSAVYLCASSRGLAGFYNEQFFGPGTRLTVL.

The rearrangement joins TRBV5-1 to TRBJ2-1; 8 nucleotides align to TRBD1. J gave up 1 base and V 4 bases, and 4 bases lay outside the gene matches. The V gene's germline CDR1 is SGHRS and CDR2 YFSETQ. This CDR3 region has 15 residues. The CDR3 nucleotides are TGCGCCAGCAGCGATCAGGGGGCTTCCTACAATGAGCAGTTCTTC. Translated, it gives CASSDQGASYNEQFF.

The rearrangement uses TRBV19 and TRBJ1-1; D is uncertain. V gave up 6 bases and J gave up 3 bases, with 14 bases separating them. The CDR3 has 14 residues. Germline V lookup: CDR1 LNHDA, CDR2 SQIVND (reference sequence). CDR3 protein: CASRTTGTYTEAFF. The CDR3 region has the DNA TGTGCCAGTAGGACGACGGGAACTTACACTGAAGCTTTCTTT.